The rows below give T cell receptor beta chains drawn from one sample of a study of OX40 agonist ivuxolimab in advanced cancers. The protocol was immunoSEQ multiplex PCR, while the TCRdb copy is restricted to in-frame clones and leaves out a portion. The sample consists of fewer than 100,000 clones, around 80% of them appearing once. The material sequenced was CD4+ or CD8+ T cells sorted from blood, taken in a trial of the OX40 agonist ivuxolimab. The receptors were sampled from an adult with an advanced solid tumor such as melanoma, head and neck, liver or kidney cancer. Both conserved end residues are part of each CDR3. The D gene is left open where the match is weak. Size is omitted from some rows. Given values are once, few, many or a class for expanded clones.

CDR3 protein: CASSWDTRSSGNTIYF
CDR3 DNA: TGTGCCAGCAGCTGGGACACACGGAGCTCTGGAAACACCATATATTTT
clone size: .
V gene: TRBV5-8
J gene: TRBJ1-3
D gene: .

CDR3 protein: CASSSLGLADHRELFF
CDR3 DNA: TGTGCCAGCAGTTCCCTGGGACTAGCGGACCACCGGGAGCTGTTTTTT
clone size: .
V gene: TRBV6-5
J gene: TRBJ2-2
D gene: TRBD2

CDR3 protein: CASSPQGTSNQPQHF
CDR3 DNA: TGTGCCAGCAGCCCCCAGGGAACTAGCAATCAGCCCCAGCATTTT
clone size: .
V gene: TRBV7-2
J gene: TRBJ1-5
D gene: .

CDR3 protein: CASTTFDYGGEGYTF
CDR3 DNA: TGTGCCAGCACCACCTTCGATTACGGGGGAGAGGGCTACACCTTC
clone size: .
V gene: TRBV6-5
J gene: TRBJ1-2
D gene: .

CDR3 protein: CASKGEGETQYF
CDR3 DNA: TGTGCCAGTAAGGGTGAGGGAGAGACCCAGTACTTC
clone size: few
V gene: TRBV2
J gene: TRBJ2-5
D gene: .

CDR3 protein: CASSWGEGTEQFF
CDR3 DNA: TGTGCCAGCAGCTGGGGAGAGGGAACTGAGCAGTTCTTC
clone size: .
V gene: TRBV5-6
J gene: TRBJ2-1
D gene: .

CDR3 protein: CASSGDRVRTDTQYF
CDR3 DNA: TGTGCCAGCAGTGGGGACAGGGTGCGCACAGATACGCAGTATTTT
clone size: once
V gene: TRBV2
J gene: TRBJ2-3
D gene: TRBD1

CDR3 protein: CASSEFRQYNEQFF
CDR3 DNA: TGTGCCAGCAGTGAATTTCGACAGTACAATGAGCAGTTCTTC
clone size: .
V gene: TRBV25-1
J gene: TRBJ2-1
D gene: .

CDR3 protein: CASSTGRLDEKLFF
CDR3 DNA: TGTGCCAGTAGTACGGGCAGGTTGGATGAAAAACTGTTTTTT
clone size: .
V gene: TRBV19
J gene: TRBJ1-4
D gene: .

CDR3 protein: CASSRGQGPTGELFF
CDR3 DNA: TGTGCCAGCAGCCGGGGACAGGGACCCACCGGGGAGCTGTTTTTT
clone size: .
V gene: TRBV28
J gene: TRBJ2-2
D gene: TRBD1

CDR3 protein: CASSLQQTNTEAFF
CDR3 DNA: TGTGCCAGCAGCTTGCAACAGACGAACACTGAAGCTTTCTTT
clone size: .
V gene: TRBV11-2
J gene: TRBJ1-1
D gene: .

CDR3 protein: CASSRDKHNEQFF
CDR3 DNA: TGTGCCAGCAGTAGGGACAAACACAATGAGCAGTTCTTC
clone size: .
V gene: TRBV5-4
J gene: TRBJ2-1
D gene: .

CDR3 protein: CASSFFTDTQYF
CDR3 DNA: TGTGCCAGCAGTTTCTTCACAGATACGCAGTATTTT
clone size: .
V gene: TRBV28
J gene: TRBJ2-3
D gene: .

CDR3 protein: CASSLESPFW
CDR3 DNA: TGTGCCAGCAGCCTCGAATCTCCCTTTTGG
clone size: .
V gene: TRBV7-9
J gene: TRBJ2-3
D gene: .

CDR3 protein: CASSLVTNYGYTF
CDR3 DNA: TGTGCCAGCAGCTTAGTGACTAACTATGGCTACACCTTC
clone size: .
V gene: TRBV7-9
J gene: TRBJ1-2
D gene: .

CDR3 protein: CASSEIGDGTDTQYF
CDR3 DNA: TGTGCCAGCAGTGAAATCGGGGATGGCACAGATACGCAGTATTTT
clone size: few
V gene: TRBV6-1
J gene: TRBJ2-3
D gene: .

CDR3 protein: CASSLMGERETQYF
CDR3 DNA: TGTGCCAGCAGCTTAATGGGGGAGCGAGAGACCCAGTACTTC
clone size: .
V gene: TRBV7-2
J gene: TRBJ2-5
D gene: .

CDR3 protein: CAWTDRGVTEAFF
CDR3 DNA: TGTGCCTGGACCGACAGGGGAGTCACTGAAGCTTTCTTT
clone size: few
V gene: TRBV30
J gene: TRBJ1-1
D gene: TRBD1

CDR3 protein: CASSIGGQETQYF
CDR3 DNA: TGTGCCAGTAGTATCGGGGGCCAAGAGACCCAGTACTTC
clone size: once
V gene: TRBV19
J gene: TRBJ2-5
D gene: .

CDR3 protein: CASSSRETQYF
CDR3 DNA: TGTGCCAGCAGCTCGAGGGAGACCCAGTACTTC
clone size: once
V gene: TRBV5-6
J gene: TRBJ2-5
D gene: .

CDR3 protein: CASRGLAGRNTGELFF
CDR3 DNA: TGCGCCAGCAGAGGACTAGCGGGAAGGAACACCGGGGAGCTGTTTTTT
clone size: .
V gene: TRBV10-2
J gene: TRBJ2-2
D gene: TRBD2

CDR3 protein: CASRNPNQPQHF
CDR3 DNA: TGTGCCAGTAGGAATCCTAATCAGCCCCAGCATTTT
clone size: .
V gene: TRBV19
J gene: TRBJ1-5
D gene: .

CDR3 protein: CASSPVHNTEAFF
CDR3 DNA: TGTGCCAGCTCACCGGTACACAACACTGAAGCTTTCTTT
clone size: .
V gene: TRBV18
J gene: TRBJ1-1
D gene: .

CDR3 protein: CATSQGLNTEAFF
CDR3 DNA: TGTGCCACCAGTCAGGGCCTGAACACTGAAGCTTTCTTT
clone size: .
V gene: TRBV15
J gene: TRBJ1-1
D gene: .

CDR3 protein: CASSRILAGVYNEQFF
CDR3 DNA: TGCGCCAGCAGCCGAATACTAGCGGGAGTGTACAATGAGCAGTTCTTC
clone size: .
V gene: TRBV4-3
J gene: TRBJ2-1
D gene: TRBD2

CDR3 protein: CAIRPTGTSISYNEQFF
CDR3 DNA: TGTGCCATCAGACCCACCGGGACCTCGATATCCTACAATGAGCAGTTCTTC
clone size: .
V gene: TRBV10-3
J gene: TRBJ2-1
D gene: .

CDR3 protein: CASSTGTGLYSPLHF
CDR3 DNA: TGTGCCAGCAGTACCGGGACAGGGCTTTATTCACCCCTCCACTTT
clone size: .
V gene: TRBV2
J gene: TRBJ1-6
D gene: TRBD1

CDR3 protein: CASSSNYGYTF
CDR3 DNA: TGTGCCAGCAGTTCGAACTATGGCTACACCTTC
clone size: .
V gene: TRBV28
J gene: TRBJ1-2
D gene: .

CDR3 protein: CASSNYGTGGEKLFF
CDR3 DNA: TGTGCCAGCAGCAACTACGGGACAGGGGGTGAAAAACTGTTTTTT
clone size: .
V gene: TRBV5-5
J gene: TRBJ1-4
D gene: TRBD1

CDR3 protein: CASSFLGASNQPQHF
CDR3 DNA: TGTGCCAGCAGTTTTTTGGGGGCGAGCAATCAGCCCCAGCATTTT
clone size: .
V gene: TRBV28
J gene: TRBJ1-5
D gene: .

CDR3 protein: CASSFWQGFNEQFF
CDR3 DNA: TGTGCCAGCAGCTTTTGGCAGGGGTTCAATGAGCAGTTCTTC
clone size: .
V gene: TRBV7-9
J gene: TRBJ2-1
D gene: .

CDR3 protein: CASRRENTEAFF
CDR3 DNA: TGTGCCAGCAGACGGGAGAACACTGAAGCTTTCTTT
clone size: few
V gene: TRBV7-2
J gene: TRBJ1-1
D gene: .

CDR3 protein: CASSPGPDPEQFF
CDR3 DNA: TGTGCCAGCAGCCCGGGCCCTGATCCCGAGCAGTTCTTC
clone size: .
V gene: TRBV5-6
J gene: TRBJ2-1
D gene: .

CDR3 protein: CASSNRGDTGELFF
CDR3 DNA: TGTGCCAGCAGCAATAGGGGGGACACCGGGGAGCTGTTTTTT
clone size: .
V gene: TRBV21-1
J gene: TRBJ2-2
D gene: .

CDR3 protein: CASSAASTGKNTQYF
CDR3 DNA: TGTGCCAGCAGTGCCGCCTCGACAGGGAAAAATACGCAGTATTTT
clone size: .
V gene: TRBV27
J gene: TRBJ2-3
D gene: TRBD1

CDR3 protein: CASSLGGQGNYGYTF
CDR3 DNA: TGTGCCAGCAGCTTAGGCGGACAGGGGAACTATGGCTACACCTTC
clone size: .
V gene: TRBV7-6
J gene: TRBJ1-2
D gene: TRBD1

CDR3 protein: CASSAWGTGVNTEAFF
CDR3 DNA: TGTGCCAGTAGCGCATGGGGGACAGGGGTAAACACTGAAGCTTTCTTT
clone size: .
V gene: TRBV19
J gene: TRBJ1-1
D gene: TRBD1

CDR3 protein: CASSPRPISYYEQYF
CDR3 DNA: TGTGCCAGCAGCCCCCGACCTATATCCTACTACGAGCAGTACTTC
clone size: .
V gene: TRBV6-1
J gene: TRBJ2-7
D gene: .

CDR3 protein: CATSRADGNTIYF
CDR3 DNA: TGTGCCACCTCAAGAGCAGACGGAAACACCATATATTTT
clone size: few
V gene: TRBV6-6
J gene: TRBJ1-3
D gene: .

CDR3 protein: CASNYPGTPRGQPQHF
CDR3 DNA: TGTGCCAGTAACTACCCCGGGACACCCCGGGGTCAGCCCCAGCATTTT
clone size: .
V gene: TRBV19
J gene: TRBJ1-5
D gene: .

CDR3 protein: CASSPGLAGAVNTQYF
CDR3 DNA: TGTGCCAGCAGCCCGGGACTAGCGGGAGCAGTAAATACGCAGTATTTT
clone size: .
V gene: TRBV5-4
J gene: TRBJ2-3
D gene: TRBD2

CDR3 protein: CASSLGFGRAPGEQFF
CDR3 DNA: TGTGCCAGCAGCTTGGGATTCGGGAGGGCTCCCGGCGAGCAGTTCTTC
clone size: .
V gene: TRBV5-4
J gene: TRBJ2-1
D gene: TRBD2

CDR3 protein: CASRSSYNSPLHF
CDR3 DNA: TGTGCCAGCCGGAGCTCCTATAATTCACCCCTCCACTTT
clone size: .
V gene: TRBV27
J gene: TRBJ1-6
D gene: .

CDR3 protein: CSAGDDRNTEAFF
CDR3 DNA: TGCAGCGCCGGTGATGACAGGAACACTGAAGCTTTCTTT
clone size: .
V gene: TRBV29-1
J gene: TRBJ1-1
D gene: .

CDR3 protein: CASSLDQAKIAFF
CDR3 DNA: TGTGCCAGCAGCTTAGACCAGGCGAAGATAGCTTTCTTT
clone size: .
V gene: TRBV7-2
J gene: TRBJ1-1
D gene: .

CDR3 protein: CASSQEGSGLRGYTF
CDR3 DNA: TGCGCCAGCAGCCAAGAGGGGTCTGGGTTGCGAGGCTACACCTTC
clone size: .
V gene: TRBV4-1
J gene: TRBJ1-2
D gene: .

CDR3 protein: CASSLTGRNTEAFF
CDR3 DNA: TGCGCCAGCAGCTTGACAGGGAGGAACACTGAAGCTTTCTTT
clone size: .
V gene: TRBV5-1
J gene: TRBJ1-1
D gene: .

CDR3 protein: CASSLLAGLNEQFF
CDR3 DNA: TGTGCCAGCAGCTTACTAGCGGGATTAAATGAGCAGTTCTTC
clone size: .
V gene: TRBV7-2
J gene: TRBJ2-1
D gene: TRBD2

CDR3 protein: CASSLDQTDTQYF
CDR3 DNA: TGTGCCAGCAGCTTAGATCAGACAGATACGCAGTATTTT
clone size: .
V gene: TRBV7-9
J gene: TRBJ2-3
D gene: .

CDR3 protein: CASNRVNTEAFF
CDR3 DNA: TGTGCCAGCAACAGGGTGAACACTGAAGCTTTCTTT
clone size: .
V gene: TRBV6-1
J gene: TRBJ1-1
D gene: .

CDR3 protein: CASADRNTEAFF
CDR3 DNA: TGTGCCAGCGCTGACAGGAACACTGAAGCTTTCTTT
clone size: .
V gene: TRBV6-6
J gene: TRBJ1-1
D gene: .

CDR3 protein: CASSLLAGQRGDEQFF
CDR3 DNA: TGTGCCAGCAGCTTACTAGCAGGTCAACGTGGCGATGAGCAGTTCTTC
clone size: .
V gene: TRBV7-3
J gene: TRBJ2-1
D gene: .

CDR3 protein: CASSARRETSSSSPGETQYF
CDR3 DNA: TGTGCCAGCAGCGCGAGGAGGGAGACTAGCTCTTCCTCCCCGGGGGAGACCCAGTACTTC
clone size: .
V gene: TRBV21-1
J gene: TRBJ2-5
D gene: .

CDR3 protein: CASSKNRVEAFF
CDR3 DNA: TGTGCCAGTAGTAAAAACAGGGTTGAAGCTTTCTTT
clone size: .
V gene: TRBV19
J gene: TRBJ1-1
D gene: .

CDR3 protein: CASSFKQGKETQYF
CDR3 DNA: TGTGCCAGTAGTTTCAAACAGGGGAAAGAGACCCAGTACTTC
clone size: .
V gene: TRBV19
J gene: TRBJ2-5
D gene: TRBD1

CDR3 protein: CASVRDFDYEQYF
CDR3 DNA: TGTGCCAGCGTCCGGGACTTCGACTACGAGCAGTACTTC
clone size: once
V gene: TRBV2
J gene: TRBJ2-7
D gene: .

CDR3 protein: CASSSTWGGAEETQYF
CDR3 DNA: TGTGCCAGCAGTTCGACCTGGGGGGGGGCGGAAGAGACCCAGTACTTC
clone size: .
V gene: TRBV28
J gene: TRBJ2-5
D gene: .